This T cell receptor (beta chain) was sequenced for a study of T cell responses to AZD1222 COVID-19 vaccine. Comment on this clone: Its antigen is undetermined.

Sequenced by immunoSEQ multiplex PCR; TCRdb stores in-frame clones only, minus some. The sample has 100,000 to 150,000 clones, over 85% seen once. The germline V gene has CDR1 WSHSY and CDR2 SAAADI. Trimming removed 3 bases from V and 5 bases from J, with 10 bases in between. The CDR3 spans 14 residues. Study results and caveats: The study sampled repertoires only after the peak T cell response.

The V and J genes are TRBV10-2 and TRBJ1-4, with a weak D call TRBD1 (5 bases). The sample in question was peripheral blood, obtained on day 0 of AZD1222 vaccination. The TCR sequence derives from an adult in good health. The CDR3 protein is CASSDPGSNEKLFF. The CDR3 DNA is TGCGCCAGCAGTGACCCAGGGTCAAATGAAAAACTGTTTTTT.